One TCR beta chain is described in this entry. What it binds is unknown. PCR amplification relied on 60 Vbeta primers (plus 13 Jbeta primers). The method was immunoSEQ multiplex PCR; TCRdb's version includes in-frame clones alone and lacks a portion of them. The data hold about 170,000 clones, with roughly 70% observed a single time. Germline V lookup: CDR1 MNHEY, CDR2 SVGAGI. CDR3 size: 14 residues. Deletions cut 2 bases from V and 8 bases from J, with 13 bases between. The data are from a study of cytomegalovirus exposure and HLA in healthy donors. On the study more broadly: Around 83% of roughly 430 genotyped donors fell in the Caucasian-associated ancestry cluster.

Notes on the study in general: There were several of the most significant clusters that appeared linked to common viral pathogens in a later analysis. The records held CMV serostatus as the only immune exposure information. Cytomegalovirus-associated TCR beta chains were listed, numbering 164.

The receptor was isolated from a man between 40 and 49 years old in good health and CMV-seropositive. This chain uses TRBV6-5 with TRBJ1-3, with D perhaps matching TRBD1 (5 bases). Sequenced sample: PBMCs. The CDR3 sequence is CASSYQSGWDTIYF. As DNA, the CDR3 is TGTGCCAGCAGTTACCAATCAGGGTGGGACACCATATATTTT.